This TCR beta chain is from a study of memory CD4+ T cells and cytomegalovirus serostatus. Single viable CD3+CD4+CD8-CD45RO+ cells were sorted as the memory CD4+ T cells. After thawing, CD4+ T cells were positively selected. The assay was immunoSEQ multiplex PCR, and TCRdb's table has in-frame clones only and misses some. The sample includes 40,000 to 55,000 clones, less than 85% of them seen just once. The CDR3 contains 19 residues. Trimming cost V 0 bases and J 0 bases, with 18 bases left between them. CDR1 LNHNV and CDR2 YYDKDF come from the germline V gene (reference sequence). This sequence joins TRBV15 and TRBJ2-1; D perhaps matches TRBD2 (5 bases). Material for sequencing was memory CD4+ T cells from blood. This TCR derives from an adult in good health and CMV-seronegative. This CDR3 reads CATSRDRGRDLLSYNEQFF. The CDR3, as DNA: TGTGCCACCAGCAGAGATCGGGGAAGGGATCTCCTCTCCTACAATGAGCAGTTCTTC.